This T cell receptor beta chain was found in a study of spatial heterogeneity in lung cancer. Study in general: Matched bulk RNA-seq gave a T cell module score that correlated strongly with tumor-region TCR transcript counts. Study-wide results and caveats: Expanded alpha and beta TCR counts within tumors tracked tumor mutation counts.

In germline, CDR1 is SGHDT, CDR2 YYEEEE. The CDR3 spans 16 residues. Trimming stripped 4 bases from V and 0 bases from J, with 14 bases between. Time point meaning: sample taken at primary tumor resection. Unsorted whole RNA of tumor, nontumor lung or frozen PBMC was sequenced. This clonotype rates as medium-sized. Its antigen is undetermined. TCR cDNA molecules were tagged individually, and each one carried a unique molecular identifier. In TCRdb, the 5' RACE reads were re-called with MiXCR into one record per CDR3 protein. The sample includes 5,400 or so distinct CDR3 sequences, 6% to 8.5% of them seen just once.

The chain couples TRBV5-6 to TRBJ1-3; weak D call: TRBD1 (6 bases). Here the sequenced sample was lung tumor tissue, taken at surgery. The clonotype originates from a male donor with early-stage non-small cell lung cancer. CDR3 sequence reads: CASSPLTGSSGNTIYF. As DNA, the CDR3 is TGTGCCAGCAGCCCACTAACAGGGAGCTCTGGAAACACCATATATTTT.